The clone carrying this TCR beta chain was found many times. Its target is unknown. TCRdb re-called the 5' RACE reads through MiXCR, storing one row per CDR3 protein. The table includes 65,000 to 70,000 distinct CDR3 sequences, more than 10% detected once. The data belong to a study of early T cells in non-severe SARS-CoV-2 infection. Study-wide points: Database matching using VDJdb favored anti-spike CD8 responses, with private and CD4 specificities left missing.

This CDR3 comprises 12 residues. Germline V gene sequence: CDR1 MNHNS, CDR2 SASEGT. V gave up 6 bases and J gave up 5 bases; unmatched junction bases: 2. This receptor was identified in an adult who was a healthcare worker with PCR-confirmed SARS-CoV-2 infection or an uninfected control (not recorded which). The chain combines TRBV6-1 with TRBJ1-2, with TRBD1 matching over 8 bases. The material sequenced was whole blood. DNA for the CDR3: TGTGCCAGCAGGGACAGGGCATATGGCTACACCTTC. This sequence encodes CASRDRAYGYTF.